This TCR beta chain derives from a study of metastatic and nonmetastatic thyroid tumors. Germline CDR1 is DFQATT and CDR2 is SNEGSKA (reference sequence). V gave up 7 bases and J gave up 6 bases, with 21 bases separating them. CDR3 length: 14 amino acids. Every patient underwent thyroid surgery untreated. This clone occurred once. TCRdb reprocessed the PCR reads via MiXCR. In the table there are 24,000 or so clones, around 20% of which are singletons. Sequenced sample: blood. The rearrangement uses TRBV20-1 and TRBJ1-2; D is ambiguous. This receptor was identified in a female donor with papillary thyroid cancer or a benign thyroid nodule (not recorded which). Some clones in this sample may be carry-over from other donors' samples. This CDR3 is CSDSAHTTGDGYTF. The CDR3 coding sequence is TGCAGTGATAGCGCCCACACAACTGGGGATGGCTACACCTTC.